One and the same sample provided the 10 T cell receptor beta chains below, sequenced in a study of blood T cell repertoires in COVID-19 (dated by TCRdb to 2019 to 2021). Library construction relied on the immunoSEQ multiplex PCR assay. TCRdb took this table from immuneACCESS and kept in-frame rearrangements with V and J called. Such tables lack part of the clones; where checked against another copy, unresolved V genes explain under half of the gap, and the rest is unexplained. The sample profile shows under 200,000 clones; approximately 79% of them were found once. 13% to 15% of the sample rests with the top ten. Sequencing input: peripheral blood. All receptors come from a man aged 25-40 years with active or convalescent COVID-19.

The chain combines TRBV7-4 with TRBJ1-4, with D possibly TRBD1 on 5 matching bases. This CDR3 region has 17 residues. V was trimmed by 1 base and J by 0 bases, leaving 12 bases between them. Germline CDR1 SGHVT, CDR2 SQSDAQ. The CDR3 nucleotides are TGTGCCAGCAGCTTAGAAATTCAGGGCTCAACTAATGAAAAACTGTTTTTT. Amino acid sequence: CASSLEIQGSTNEKLFF.

The chain employs TRBV11-3 and TRBJ1-3; D is ambiguous. Germline-derived CDR1 and CDR2 are SGHNT and YENEEA. This CDR3 spans 11 amino acids. The V end lost 5 bases, the J end lost 4 bases, and 3 bases lay between the germline ends. DNA of the CDR3: TGTGCCAGCAGCCTGGGAAACACCATATATTTT. Residues: CASSLGNTIYF.

This chain uses TRBV2 with TRBJ1-2; 7 positions agree with TRBD1. V lost 10 bases, J lost 4 bases, and 6 bases stayed unmatched. The CDR3 is 12 amino acids. Germline V gives CDR1 SNHLY, CDR2 FYNNEI. CDR3 sequence reads: CATTRGTYGYTF. The CDR3 DNA sequence: TGTGCCACCACCAGGGGGACCTATGGCTACACCTTC.

The genes are TRBV9 and TRBJ2-1; D is perhaps TRBD2 (5 bases). CDR1 SGDLS and CDR2 YYNGEE come from the germline V gene. The CDR3 totals 16 residues. Trimming took off 1 base at V and 4 bases at J, with 15 bases between the two ends. In nucleotides, the CDR3 is TGTGCCAGCAGCGTATCGGGATACGGGTGGTACAATGAGCAGTTCTTC. Translated: CASSVSGYGWYNEQFF.

The V gene is TRBV5-1, the J gene TRBJ1-1; weak D call: TRBD1 (6 bases). Germline V lookup: CDR1 SGHRS, CDR2 YFSETQ. V was pared by 3 bases and J by 4 bases, with 19 bases between. The CDR3 totals 16 residues. Here the CDR3 DNA reads TGCGCCAGCAGCTCGATCGCCCAGGGAGGGGGCACTGAAGCTTTCTTT. As protein: CASSSIAQGGGTEAFF. The entire variable domain, with the rest obtained from reference TRBV5-1 and TRBJ1-1, is as follows: KAGVTQTPRYLIKTRGQQVTLSCSPISGHRSVSWYQQTPGQGLQFLFEYFSETQRNKGNFPGRFSGRQFSNSRSEMNVSTLELGDSALYLCASSSIAQGGGTEAFFGQGTRLTVV.

The J gene is TRBJ2-5, the V gene TRBV6-5; 8 bases line up with TRBD1. V trimming: 5 bases; J trimming: 5 bases; junction bases outside the gene matches: 7. The CDR3 runs 14 residues. CDR1 is MNHEY and CDR2 is SVGAGI in the germline V gene. The CDR3 sequence: CASSQDRAGETQYF. In DNA form, the CDR3 reads TGTGCCAGCAGTCAGGACAGGGCAGGGGAGACCCAGTACTTC.

This chain uses TRBV5-1 with TRBJ1-6, with 7 positions matching TRBD1. This CDR3 has 14 residues. Germline lookup yields CDR1 SGHRS and CDR2 YFSETQ. The junction had 4 bases not matched to a gene; V was cut back by 4 bases and J by 6 bases. The CDR3 loop reads CASSPTGINSPLHF. CDR3 coding DNA: TGCGCCAGCAGCCCGACAGGGATTAATTCACCCCTCCACTTT.

A remark on this clone: The same CDR3 can be traced to other DNA sequences in this sample. The chain couples TRBV3-1 (or the pseudogene TRBV3-2) to TRBJ1-1; TRBD1 is a possible D gene (6 bases). This CDR3 contains 14 residues. Germline assignment: CDR1 LGHDT and CDR2 YNNKEL (reference sequence). Trimming shortened V by 3 bases and J by 1 base, and 9 bases separated the two germline ends. The CDR3 region has the DNA TGTGCCAGCAGCCAGGGGGCTGGGAACACTGAAGCTTTCTTT. This codes for CASSQGAGNTEAFF.

V and J are TRBV30 and TRBJ2-3; 11 nucleotides align to TRBD1. Looked up from germline, CDR1 is GTSNPN and CDR2 is SVGIG (reference sequence). V gave up 1 base and J gave up 4 bases; unmatched junction bases: 7. This CDR3 comprises 16 residues. The DNA of the CDR3 is TGTGCCTGGAGTGAAGGGACAGGGGGTCTCGCAGATACGCAGTATTTT. This translates into CAWSEGTGGLADTQYF.

The chain uses TRBV4-1 and TRBJ2-2; 9 positions agree with TRBD1. The germline CDR1 and CDR2 sequences are MGHRA and YSYEKL. The length of the CDR3 is 15 residues. Losses at the gene ends were 5 bases for V and 3 bases for J; bases not matched to a gene: 4. The chain's CDR3 is CASSWGQGDTGELFF. CDR3 DNA sequence: TGCGCCAGCAGCTGGGGACAGGGTGACACCGGGGAGCTGTTTTTT.